This T cell receptor (beta chain) was obtained from a study of radiotherapy plus CTLA-4 blockade in lung cancer listed by TCRdb under 2018. With regard to the full study: Among enrolled patients, approximately 17% had an objective response and 30% to 40% reached disease control.

Libraries were built with the immunoSEQ multiplex PCR assay. TCRdb's version of the immuneACCESS table is confined to in-frame rearrangements and falls short of the full clone set. An unresolved V gene accounts for under half of the shortfall where checked; the remainder is of unknown origin. This sample comprises over 75,000 clones, roughly 80% of them detected only once. The ten largest clonotypes hold roughly 0.84% of the sample. The CDR3 sequence holds 15 residues, the cysteine and phenylalanine included. Just the 45-base CDR3 DNA is kept, in frame starting at base 1. V gives up 4 bases and J gives up 4 bases, and the segment between their germline ends measures 15 bases. The CDR1 and CDR2 encoded by the germline V gene are SGHTA and FQGNSA. This clone appeared a few times. This clone's antigen is unknown. Per-base quality was not reported, and no clone a single base away is much larger than it.

The paper as a whole reports these results and caveats: After treatment with radiotherapy and ipilimumab, TCR clones that came from tumors expanded in the peripheral blood. Early dynamic changes in blood T cell clones, together with increased serum interferon-beta after radiation, were reported as the strongest predictors of response.

The study evaluated CTLA-4 blockade (ipilimumab) given together with focal radiation therapy in patients who had chemo-refractory metastatic non-small-cell lung cancer. The sequence links TRBV7-2 to TRBJ2-3; tentative D gene TRBD2, with 5 bases matching. The sequence came from a human donor with non-small cell lung cancer who had stable disease on radiotherapy plus ipilimumab. The sample in question was peripheral blood, obtained from a patient treated with radiotherapy plus ipilimumab. The CDR3 region: CASSSYLEASDTQYF. Read as DNA, the sequence is TGTGCCAGCAGCTCCTACCTGGAGGCCTCAGATACGCAGTATTTT.